The sequence of this T cell receptor beta chain was determined in a study of response to subunit inactivated influenza vaccine. Study findings and constraints: Authors proposed each seasonal influenza vaccination draws in few new T cells.

Germline V gene sequence: CDR1 SQVTM, CDR2 ANQGSEA. Between the trimmed V and J ends, which lost 5 bases and 6 bases, there was a span of 16 bases. The CDR3 spans 13 residues. TCRdb ran MiXCR on the RT-PCR reads and lists one entry per CDR3 protein. The top ten clones hold roughly 11% of a sample with around 200,000 distinct CDR3 sequences, 9.2% of them seen once. This clonotype showed up just a few times. Its antigen is currently unknown. The material was non-naive T cells sorted from PBMCs, obtained on the day of vaccination. The sequence came from a man between 45 and 60 years old who received an inactivated influenza vaccine. This chain links TRBV29-1 with TRBJ2-5; D gene uncertain. CDR3 in amino acids: CSVIHRESKTQYF. The CDR3 DNA follows: TGCAGCGTTATTCACAGAGAATCAAAGACCCAGTACTTC.